The T cell receptor (beta chain) described here comes from a study of STAT5B mutations in CD4+ large granular lymphocyte leukemia. Whole-study findings and limits: 8/27 top patient clones versus 2/35 control clones were TRBV06-family.

The length of the CDR3 is 14 residues. Trimming took 4 bases from V and 2 from J, leaving 13 bases between them. Germline assignment: CDR1 SGHRS and CDR2 YFSETQ. Original data processing: A productive frequency of 2.59 x 10-5 was the lowest detectable. Assay used: immunoSEQ multiplex PCR; TCRdb lists only in-frame clones, some missing. That table is the source of V, J and clone size, and D and trimming were worked out from the DNA. The sample comprises approximately 32,000 clones, approximately 69% of which are singletons, and approximately 2.5% rests with the top ten. With respect to this clone: Its antigen is unknown.

The receptor was derived from a human donor in good health. Sample: CD4+ T cells from blood buffy coats. This chain links TRBV5-1 with TRBJ2-7; tentatively, D is TRBD1 (6 bases). The CDR3 DNA reads as TGCGCCAGCAGCAGGGACGGACAGCCCTACGAGCAGTACTTC. Amino acids: CASSRDGQPYEQYF.